This T cell receptor beta chain was captured in a study of CD8 T cells in ankylosing spondylitis. Study-level points and caveats: It appeared that ankylosing spondylitis blood was characterized by a TCR beta motif of several highly homologous variants.

TCRdb ran MiXCR on the 5' RACE reads and lists one entry per CDR3 protein. This table has more than 500,000 distinct CDR3 sequences, about 5% appearing once. Germline CDR1 is MNHEY and CDR2 is SMNVEV (reference sequence). Between the trimmed V and J ends, which lost 8 bases and 5 bases, there was a span of 19 bases. There are 14 residues in the CDR3. This clonotype was detected many times. Its matching antigen is unknown. The receptor was isolated from a male donor with ankylosing spondylitis. The rearrangement joins TRBV27 to TRBJ2-7; D ambiguous. Sequencing used blood, either unsorted or a sorted T cell fraction (not recorded which). CDR3 in DNA: TGTGCCAGCCGACGGACGGATCCAGGAAACGAGCAGTACTTC. This encodes CASRRTDPGNEQYF.